The next 8 T cell receptor beta chains were all read from a single sample in a study of OX40 agonist ivuxolimab in advanced cancers. Clones were sequenced by immunoSEQ multiplex PCR, and TCRdb holds only the in-frame ones, with some missing. The data hold 50,000 to 70,000 clones, with about 91% observed a single time. The sample in question was CD4+ or CD8+ T cells sorted from blood, obtained in a trial of the OX40 agonist ivuxolimab. These receptors originate from an adult with an advanced solid tumor such as melanoma, head and neck, liver or kidney cancer.

The V call is TRBV7-7, the J call TRBJ2-5; TRBD2 matches at 7 bases. The J call is doubtful: the DNA matches TRBJ2-7 better. Germline loops: CDR1 SSHAT, CDR2 FNYEAQ (reference sequence). CDR3 length: 15 amino acids. CDR3 in DNA: TGTGCCAGCACCGAAAGGGGAGGGCCTGAGGACGAGCAGTACTTC. This sequence encodes CASTERGGPEDEQYF.

The rearrangement links TRBV5-1 to TRBJ2-2; either TRBD1 or TRBD2 may fit D (5 bases each). CDR3 length equals 16 residues. CDR1 and CDR2 (germline): SGHRS, YFSETQ. V was shortened by 4 bases and J by 1 base, with 14 bases between the two germline ends. CDR3 nucleotide sequence: TGCGCCAGCAGCCTGGGACCTCGCCAGAACACCGGGGAGCTGTTTTTT. Translation gives CASSLGPRQNTGELFF.

This clone was seen a single time. The chain couples TRBV5-1 to TRBJ2-3; D tentatively reads TRBD1 or TRBD2 (6 bases each). The germline V gene has CDR1 SGHRS and CDR2 YFSETQ. V lost 3 bases and J 6 bases, leaving 20 bases between the germline ends. The CDR3 runs 16 residues. The CDR3 coding sequence is TGCGCCAGCAGCTCCGGCGTGGGGGCGCGGGGTGATACGCAGTATTTT. As protein: CASSSGVGARGDTQYF.

The chain is built from TRBV15 and TRBJ2-7, with TRBD2 matching 8 bases. The CDR3 runs to 17 residues. With 1 base clipped from V and 1 base from J, the junction kept 9 bases outside the gene matches. Germline CDR1 and CDR2: LNHNV and YYDKDF (reference sequence). In nucleotides, the CDR3 is TGTGCCACCAGCAGAGCCGGGGGGGGGCCCTATTCCTACGAGCAGTACTTC. This gives the protein CATSRAGGGPYSYEQYF.

The V call is TRBV25-1, the J call TRBJ1-6; 9 bases map to TRBD1. CDR1 and CDR2 (germline): MGHDK, SYGVNS. The CDR3 length is 14 residues. Unmatched junction bases numbered 9, after V lost 8 bases and J lost 10 bases. The CDR3 nucleotides read TGTGCCAGCCATATAGGGACAGGGTCCTCACCCCTCCACTTT. Translating it yields CASHIGTGSSPLHF.

The chain uses TRBV7-2 and TRBJ2-5; 8 nucleotides line up with TRBD1. J gave up 7 bases and V 5 bases, and 12 bases lay outside the gene matches. CDR1 SGHTA and CDR2 FQGNSA come from the germline V gene. The CDR3 runs 15 residues. This CDR3 is CASSLRMDRVGTQYF. DNA for the CDR3: TGTGCCAGCAGCCTACGAATGGACAGGGTAGGGACCCAGTACTTC.

The chain carries TRBV30 and TRBJ1-5; D is unclear. The length of the CDR3 is 15 residues. Germline CDR1 is GTSNPN and CDR2 is SVGIG (reference sequence). V was cut by 1 base and J by 0 bases, with 10 bases left in between. CDR3 sequence reads: CAWSDKGGSNQPQHF. CDR3 nucleotide sequence: TGTGCCTGGAGTGATAAGGGTGGTAGCAATCAGCCCCAGCATTTT.

In regard to this clone: The sample carries other DNA sequences with the same CDR3. V usage is TRBV11-3 and J usage is TRBJ2-6, with 9 bases aligning to TRBD1. The germline CDR1 and CDR2 sequences are SGHNT and YENEEA. The CDR3 sequence is 18 residues long. V was clipped by 5 bases and J by 0 bases; unmatched bases: 8. CDR3 loop: CASSARTGGRSGANVLTF. The CDR3 DNA reads as TGTGCCAGCAGCGCAAGAACAGGGGGCCGCTCTGGGGCCAACGTCCTGACTTTC.